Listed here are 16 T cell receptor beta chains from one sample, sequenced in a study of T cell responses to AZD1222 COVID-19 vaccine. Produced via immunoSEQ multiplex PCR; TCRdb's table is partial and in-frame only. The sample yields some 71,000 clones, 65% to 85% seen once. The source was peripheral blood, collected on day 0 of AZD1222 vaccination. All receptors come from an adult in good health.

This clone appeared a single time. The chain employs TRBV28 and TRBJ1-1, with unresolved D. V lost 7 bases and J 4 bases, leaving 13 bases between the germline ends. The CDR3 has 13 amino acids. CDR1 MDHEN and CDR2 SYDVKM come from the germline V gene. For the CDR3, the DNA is TGTGCCAGCAAACCGGAGTGGGGCACTGAAGCTTTCTTT. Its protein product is CASKPEWGTEAFF.

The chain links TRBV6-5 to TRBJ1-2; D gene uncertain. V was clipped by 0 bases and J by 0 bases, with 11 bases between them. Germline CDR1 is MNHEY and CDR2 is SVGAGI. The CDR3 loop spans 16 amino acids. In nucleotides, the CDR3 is TGTGCCAGCAGTTACTCGTCAGGTGGAGCTAACTATGGCTACACCTTC. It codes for CASSYSSGGANYGYTF.

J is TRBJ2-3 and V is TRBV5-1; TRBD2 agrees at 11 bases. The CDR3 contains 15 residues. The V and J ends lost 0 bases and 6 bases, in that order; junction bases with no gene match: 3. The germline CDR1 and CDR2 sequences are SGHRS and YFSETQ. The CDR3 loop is CASSLVASGGDTQYF. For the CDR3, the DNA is TGCGCCAGCAGCTTGGTAGCTAGCGGGGGGGATACGCAGTATTTT.

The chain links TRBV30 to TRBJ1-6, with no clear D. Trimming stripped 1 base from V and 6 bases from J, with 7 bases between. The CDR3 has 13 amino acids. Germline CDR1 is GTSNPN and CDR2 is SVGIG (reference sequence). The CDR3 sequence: CAWSDGVNSPLHF. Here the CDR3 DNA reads TGTGCCTGGAGTGATGGAGTTAATTCACCCCTCCACTTT.

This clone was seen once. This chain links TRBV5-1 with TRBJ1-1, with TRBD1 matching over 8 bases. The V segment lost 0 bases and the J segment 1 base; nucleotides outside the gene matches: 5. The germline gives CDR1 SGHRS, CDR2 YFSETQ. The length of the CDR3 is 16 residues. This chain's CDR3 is CASSLVTGGSNTEAFF. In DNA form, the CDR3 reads TGCGCCAGCAGCTTGGTAACAGGGGGTTCGAACACTGAAGCTTTCTTT.

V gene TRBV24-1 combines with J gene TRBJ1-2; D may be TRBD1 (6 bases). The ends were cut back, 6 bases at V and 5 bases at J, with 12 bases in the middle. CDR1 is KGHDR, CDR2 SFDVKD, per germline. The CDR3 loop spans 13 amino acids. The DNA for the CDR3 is TGTGCCACCAGTTTAACGGACAGATATGGCTACACCTTC. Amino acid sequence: CATSLTDRYGYTF.

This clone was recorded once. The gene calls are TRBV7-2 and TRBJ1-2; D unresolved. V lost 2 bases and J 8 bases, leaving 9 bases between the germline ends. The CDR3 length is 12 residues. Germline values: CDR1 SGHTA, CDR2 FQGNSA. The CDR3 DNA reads TGTGCCAGCAGCTTACTAGCCCGCGGCTACACCTTC. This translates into CASSLLARGYTF.

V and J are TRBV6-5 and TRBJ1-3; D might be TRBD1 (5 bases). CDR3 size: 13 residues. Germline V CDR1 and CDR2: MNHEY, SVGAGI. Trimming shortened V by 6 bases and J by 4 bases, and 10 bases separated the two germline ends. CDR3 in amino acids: CASSRDSGNTIYF. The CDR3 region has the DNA TGTGCCAGCAGCAGGGACTCCGGAAACACCATATATTTT.

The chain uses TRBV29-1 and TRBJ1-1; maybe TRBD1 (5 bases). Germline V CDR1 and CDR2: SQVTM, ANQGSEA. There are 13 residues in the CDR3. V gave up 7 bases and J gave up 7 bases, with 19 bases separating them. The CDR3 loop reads CSAQRGRTIEAFF. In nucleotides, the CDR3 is TGCAGCGCCCAGAGGGGCCGGACAATTGAAGCTTTCTTT.

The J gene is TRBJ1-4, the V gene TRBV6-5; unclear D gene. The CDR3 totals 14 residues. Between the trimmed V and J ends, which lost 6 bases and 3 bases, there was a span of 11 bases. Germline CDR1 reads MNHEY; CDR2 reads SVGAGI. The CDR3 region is CASSPRSSNEKLFF. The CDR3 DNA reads TGTGCCAGCAGCCCCAGGAGTTCTAATGAAAAACTGTTTTTT.

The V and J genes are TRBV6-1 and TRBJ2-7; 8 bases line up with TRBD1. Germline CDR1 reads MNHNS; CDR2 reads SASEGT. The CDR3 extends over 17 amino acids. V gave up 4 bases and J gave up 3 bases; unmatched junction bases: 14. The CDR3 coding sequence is TGTGCCAGCAGTGCGCCCACCACCGGGACAGGAAACTACGAGCAGTACTTC. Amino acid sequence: CASSAPTTGTGNYEQYF.

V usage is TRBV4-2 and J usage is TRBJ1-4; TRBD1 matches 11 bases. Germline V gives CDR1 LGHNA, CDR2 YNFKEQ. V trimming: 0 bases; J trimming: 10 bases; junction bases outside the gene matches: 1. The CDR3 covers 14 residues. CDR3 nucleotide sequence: TGTGCCAGCAGCCAAGAGGGACAGGGGGGAAAACTGTTTTTT. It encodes CASSQEGQGGKLFF.

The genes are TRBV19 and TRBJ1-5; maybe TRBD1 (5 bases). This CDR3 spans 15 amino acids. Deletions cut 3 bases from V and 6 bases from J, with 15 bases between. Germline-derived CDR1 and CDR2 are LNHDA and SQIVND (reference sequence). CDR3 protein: CASSILGQGGQPQHF. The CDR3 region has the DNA TGTGCCAGTAGTATTCTCGGGCAGGGAGGTCAGCCCCAGCATTTT. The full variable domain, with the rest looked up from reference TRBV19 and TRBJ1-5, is DGGITQSPKYLFRKEGQNVTLSCEQNLNHDAMYWYRQDPGQGLRLIYYSQIVNDFQKGDIAEGYSVSREKKESFPLTVTSAQKNPTAFYLCASSILGQGGQPQHFGDGTRLSIL.

CDR3 amino acids: CASSLGAYDNEQFF. CDR3 coding DNA: TGCGCCAGCAGCTTGGGGGCTTATGACAATGAGCAGTTCTTC. The V and J genes are TRBV5-1 and TRBJ2-1; D uncertain. Trimming took off 0 bases at V and 5 bases at J, with 9 bases between the two ends. The CDR3 has 14 residues. Germline CDR1 and CDR2: SGHRS and YFSETQ.

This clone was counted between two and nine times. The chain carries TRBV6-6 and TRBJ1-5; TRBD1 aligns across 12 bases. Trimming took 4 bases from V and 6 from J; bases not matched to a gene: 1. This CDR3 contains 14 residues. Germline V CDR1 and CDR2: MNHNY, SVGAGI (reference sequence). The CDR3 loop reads CASSWDRGLQPQHF. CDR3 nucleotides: TGTGCCAGCAGTTGGGACAGGGGGCTTCAGCCCCAGCATTTT.

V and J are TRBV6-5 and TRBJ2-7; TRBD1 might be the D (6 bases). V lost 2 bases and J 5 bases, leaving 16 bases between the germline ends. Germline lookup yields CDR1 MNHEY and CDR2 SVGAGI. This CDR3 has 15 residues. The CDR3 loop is CASSYRAGAVHEQYF. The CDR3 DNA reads TGTGCCAGCAGTTACAGGGCAGGGGCCGTCCACGAGCAGTACTTC.